This T cell receptor beta chain originates from a study of shared clonotypes between healthy human individuals. About the study: CD4 naive and memory got three plates each, CD8 naive two, CD8 memory one.

This table comes from immunoSEQ multiplex PCR, and its TCRdb copy is limited to in-frame clones, with some not included. The repertoire holds about 640,000 clones, with about two thirds as singletons. CD4+ cell separation produced CD45RA+ naive and CD45RA-negative memory subsets. The table lists this clone with many counts. What it binds is not known. General study points: Non-shared clonotypes showed lower generation probabilities than clonotypes common to all four donors.

Germline V gene lookup returns CDR1 SGHTA and CDR2 FQGTGA. The CDR3 sequence is 15 residues long. V lost 2 bases to trimming and J lost 1 base; unmatched junction nucleotides: 4. The specimen was memory CD4+ T cells sorted from blood. The subset here: CD45RA-negative fraction. The chain carries TRBV7-3 and TRBJ2-7, with 8 bases that match TRBD2. This receptor was identified in a woman aged 25 to 45 in good health. CDR3 nucleotides: TGTGCCAGCAGCTTATTAGCGGGATCTTCCTACGAGCAGTACTTC. It yields the protein CASSLLAGSSYEQYF.